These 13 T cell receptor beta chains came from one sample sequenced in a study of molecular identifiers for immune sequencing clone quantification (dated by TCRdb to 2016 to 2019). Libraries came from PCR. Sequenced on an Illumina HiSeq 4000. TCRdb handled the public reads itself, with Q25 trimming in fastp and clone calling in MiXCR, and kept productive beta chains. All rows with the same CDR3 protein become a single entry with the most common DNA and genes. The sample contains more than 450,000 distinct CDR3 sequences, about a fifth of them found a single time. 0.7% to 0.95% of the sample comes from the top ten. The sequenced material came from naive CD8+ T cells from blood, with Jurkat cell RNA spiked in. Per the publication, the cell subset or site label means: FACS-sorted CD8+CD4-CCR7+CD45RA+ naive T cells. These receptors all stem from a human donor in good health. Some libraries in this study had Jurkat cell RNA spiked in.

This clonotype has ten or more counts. The CDR3 DNA sequence: TGTGCCAGCAGCTTAGAGGGTAGCGGTAGCACAGATACGCAGTATTTT. Its translation is CASSLEGSGSTDTQYF. This rearrangement joins TRBV7-9 to TRBJ2-3, with D tentatively TRBD2 (6 bases). This CDR3 is 16 amino acids long. With 1 base removed from V and 0 bases from J, the gap between germline ends came to 11 bases. The germline gives CDR1 SEHNR, CDR2 FQNEAQ (reference sequence).

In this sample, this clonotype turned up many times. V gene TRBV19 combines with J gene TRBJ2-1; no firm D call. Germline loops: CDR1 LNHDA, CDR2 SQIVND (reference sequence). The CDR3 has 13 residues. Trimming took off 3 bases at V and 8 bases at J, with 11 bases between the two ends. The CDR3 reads CASSMKYADEQFF. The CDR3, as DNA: TGTGCCAGTAGTATGAAGTACGCGGATGAGCAGTTCTTC.

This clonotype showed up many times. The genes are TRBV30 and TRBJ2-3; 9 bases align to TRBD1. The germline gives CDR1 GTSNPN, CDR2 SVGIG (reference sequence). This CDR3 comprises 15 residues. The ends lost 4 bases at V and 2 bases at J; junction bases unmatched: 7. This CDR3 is CAWTYRGRSTDTQYF. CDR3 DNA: TGTGCCTGGACTTACAGGGGGCGGTCCACAGATACGCAGTATTTT.

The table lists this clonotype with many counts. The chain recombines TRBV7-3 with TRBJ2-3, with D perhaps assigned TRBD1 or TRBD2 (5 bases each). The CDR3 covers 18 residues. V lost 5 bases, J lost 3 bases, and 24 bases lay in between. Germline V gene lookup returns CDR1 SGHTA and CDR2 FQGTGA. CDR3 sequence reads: CASSPKVRDPRGTDTQYF. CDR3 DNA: TGTGCCAGCAGCCCGAAAGTCCGGGACCCCCGAGGAACAGATACGCAGTATTTT.

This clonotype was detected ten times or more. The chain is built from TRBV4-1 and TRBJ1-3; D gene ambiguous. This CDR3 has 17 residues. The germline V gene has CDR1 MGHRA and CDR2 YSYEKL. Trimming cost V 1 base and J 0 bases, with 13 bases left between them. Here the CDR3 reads CASSQVGGSISGNTIYF. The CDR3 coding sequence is TGCGCCAGCAGCCAAGTCGGAGGATCTATCTCTGGAAACACCATATATTTT.

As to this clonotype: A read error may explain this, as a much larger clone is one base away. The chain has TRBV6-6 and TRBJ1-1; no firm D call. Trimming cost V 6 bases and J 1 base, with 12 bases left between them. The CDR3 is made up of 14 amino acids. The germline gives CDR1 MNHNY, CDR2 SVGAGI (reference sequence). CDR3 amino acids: CASSPPGRNTEAFF. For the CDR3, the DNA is TGTGCCAGCAGCCCACCCGGCCGGAACACTGAAGCTTTCTTT.

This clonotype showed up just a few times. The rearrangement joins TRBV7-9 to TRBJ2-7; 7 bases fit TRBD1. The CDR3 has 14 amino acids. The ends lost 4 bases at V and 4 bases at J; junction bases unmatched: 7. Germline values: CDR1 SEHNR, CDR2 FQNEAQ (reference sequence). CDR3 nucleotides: TGTGCCAGCAGCTCGTCGGGACAGCGATACGAGCAGTACTTC. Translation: CASSSSGQRYEQYF.

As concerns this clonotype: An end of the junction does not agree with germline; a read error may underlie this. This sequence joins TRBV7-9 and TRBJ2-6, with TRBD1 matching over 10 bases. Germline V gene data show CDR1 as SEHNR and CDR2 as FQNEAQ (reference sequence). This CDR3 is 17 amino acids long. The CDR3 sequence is CASSHPGQGIGASVLTF. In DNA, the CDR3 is TGTGCCAGCAGCCATCCGGGACAGGGGATTGGGGCCAGCGTCCTGACTTTC.

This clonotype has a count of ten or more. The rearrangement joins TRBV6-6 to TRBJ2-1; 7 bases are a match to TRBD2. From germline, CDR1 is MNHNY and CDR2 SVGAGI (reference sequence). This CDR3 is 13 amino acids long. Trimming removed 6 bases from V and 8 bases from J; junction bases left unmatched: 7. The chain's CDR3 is CASSPVGGDEQFF. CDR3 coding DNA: TGTGCCAGCAGCCCCGTTGGGGGGGATGAGCAGTTCTTC.

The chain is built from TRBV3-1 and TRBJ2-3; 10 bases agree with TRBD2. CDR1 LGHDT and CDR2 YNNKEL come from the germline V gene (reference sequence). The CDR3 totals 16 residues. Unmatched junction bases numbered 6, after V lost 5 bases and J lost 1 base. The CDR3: CASSVLAGVGTDTQYF. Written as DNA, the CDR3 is TGTGCCAGCAGCGTCCTAGCGGGAGTGGGCACAGATACGCAGTATTTT.

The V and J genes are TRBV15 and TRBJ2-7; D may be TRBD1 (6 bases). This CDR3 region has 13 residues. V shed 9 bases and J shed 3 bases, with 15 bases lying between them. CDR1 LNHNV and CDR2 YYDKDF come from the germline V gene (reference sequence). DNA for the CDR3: TGTGCCACTCGACAGGACGGGGTCTACGAGCAGTACTTC. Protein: CATRQDGVYEQYF.

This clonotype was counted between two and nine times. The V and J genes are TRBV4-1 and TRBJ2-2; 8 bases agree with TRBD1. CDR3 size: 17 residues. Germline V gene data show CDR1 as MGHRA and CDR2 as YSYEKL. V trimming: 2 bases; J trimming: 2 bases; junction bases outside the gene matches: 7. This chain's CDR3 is CASSQLGQGLNTGELFF. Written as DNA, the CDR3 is TGCGCCAGCAGCCAACTCGGACAGGGACTTAACACCGGGGAGCTGTTTTTT.

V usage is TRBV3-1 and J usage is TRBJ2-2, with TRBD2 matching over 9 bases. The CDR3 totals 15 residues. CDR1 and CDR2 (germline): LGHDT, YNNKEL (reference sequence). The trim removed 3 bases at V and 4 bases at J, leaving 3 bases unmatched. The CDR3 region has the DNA TGTGCCAGCAGCCAGGAGCGGGGGGCCACCGGGGAGCTGTTTTTT. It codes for CASSQERGATGELFF.